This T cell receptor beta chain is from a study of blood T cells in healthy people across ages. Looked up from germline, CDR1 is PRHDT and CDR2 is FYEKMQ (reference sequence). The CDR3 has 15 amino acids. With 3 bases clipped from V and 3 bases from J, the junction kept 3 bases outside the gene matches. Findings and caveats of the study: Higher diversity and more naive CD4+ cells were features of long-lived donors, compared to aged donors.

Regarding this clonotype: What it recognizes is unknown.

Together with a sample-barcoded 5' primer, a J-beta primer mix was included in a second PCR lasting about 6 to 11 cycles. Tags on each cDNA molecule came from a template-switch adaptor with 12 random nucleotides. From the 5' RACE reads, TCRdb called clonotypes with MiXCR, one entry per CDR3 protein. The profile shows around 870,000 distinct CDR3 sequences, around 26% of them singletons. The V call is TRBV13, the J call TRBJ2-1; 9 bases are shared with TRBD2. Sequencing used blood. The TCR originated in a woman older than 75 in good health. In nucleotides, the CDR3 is TGTGCCAGCAGCTTGGGGACTAGCTTCTACAATGAGCAGTTCTTC. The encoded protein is CASSLGTSFYNEQFF.